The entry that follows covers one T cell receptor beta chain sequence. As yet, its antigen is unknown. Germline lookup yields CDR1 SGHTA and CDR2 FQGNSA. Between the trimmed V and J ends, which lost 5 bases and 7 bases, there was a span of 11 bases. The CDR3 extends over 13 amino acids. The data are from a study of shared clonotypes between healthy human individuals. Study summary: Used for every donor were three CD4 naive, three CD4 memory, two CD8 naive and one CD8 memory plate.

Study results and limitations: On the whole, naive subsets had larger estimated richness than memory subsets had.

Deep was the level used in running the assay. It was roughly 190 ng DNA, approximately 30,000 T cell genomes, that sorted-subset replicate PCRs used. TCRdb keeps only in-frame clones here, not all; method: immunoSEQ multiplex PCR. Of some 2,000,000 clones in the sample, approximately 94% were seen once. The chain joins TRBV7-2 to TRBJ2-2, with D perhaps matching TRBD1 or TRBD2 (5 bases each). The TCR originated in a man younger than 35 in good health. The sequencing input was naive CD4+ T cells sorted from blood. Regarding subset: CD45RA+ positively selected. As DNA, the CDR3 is TGTGCCAGCAGCATGCAGAGGGGCGGGGAGCTGTTTTTT. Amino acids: CASSMQRGGELFF.